This is a list of T cell receptor beta chains from one sample in a study of cytomegalovirus exposure and HLA in healthy donors. Using immunoSEQ multiplex PCR, the repertoire was profiled, and TCRdb retains in-frame clones only, with some absent. The profile shows roughly 120,000 clones, roughly 82% of them singletons. The sequencing sample was made of PBMCs. These TCRs come from a young woman in good health and CMV-seropositive. Both conserved end residues are part of each CDR3. Fields, in order: V gene, J gene, D gene, CDR3 length, clone size, CDR3 DNA, CDR3 protein. A D gene is named only where the DNA matches it firmly. The listing skips clone size in some rows; elsewhere it reads once, few, many or a size class.

v_call: TRBV6-5; j_call: TRBJ2-5; d_call: TRBD2; cdr3_length: 13; clone_size: .; cdr3_nt: TGTGCCAGCAGTTACGGCGCGGGGGGGACCCAGTACTTC; cdr3_aa: CASSYGAGGTQYF
v_call: TRBV15; j_call: TRBJ1-5; d_call: .; cdr3_length: 15; clone_size: .; cdr3_nt: TGTGCCACCAGCAGAGACACGGTTAGCAATCAGCCCCAGCATTTT; cdr3_aa: CATSRDTVSNQPQHF
v_call: TRBV4-1; j_call: TRBJ1-4; d_call: .; cdr3_length: 18; clone_size: .; cdr3_nt: TGCGCCAGCAGCGCCCTAAGAGGCAGGGCTGCAACTAATGAAAAACTGTTTTTT; cdr3_aa: CASSALRGRAATNEKLFF
v_call: TRBV7-3; j_call: TRBJ2-3; d_call: TRBD2; cdr3_length: 14; clone_size: .; cdr3_nt: TGTGCCAGCAGCCGTAGCGGGGGAGGAGATACGCAGTATTTT; cdr3_aa: CASSRSGGGDTQYF
v_call: TRBV10-2; j_call: TRBJ1-6; d_call: .; cdr3_length: 13; clone_size: .; cdr3_nt: TGCGCCAGCAGCCCAACGGTGGATTCACCCCTCCACTTT; cdr3_aa: CASSPTVDSPLHF
v_call: TRBV5-1; j_call: TRBJ2-5; d_call: TRBD2; cdr3_length: 14; clone_size: .; cdr3_nt: TGCGCCAGCAGCCCCTGGGGGGGGCAAGAGACCCAGTACTTC; cdr3_aa: CASSPWGGQETQYF
v_call: TRBV4-1; j_call: TRBJ2-7; d_call: TRBD1; cdr3_length: 15; clone_size: few; cdr3_nt: TGCGCCAGCAGCCCCCCCGGGACAGGGGACCACGAGCAGTACTTC; cdr3_aa: CASSPPGTGDHEQYF
v_call: TRBV2; j_call: TRBJ2-3; d_call: TRBD2; cdr3_length: 16; clone_size: once; cdr3_nt: TGTGCCAGCAGACGACTAGCGGGGGCCTTCACAGATACGCAGTATTTT; cdr3_aa: CASRRLAGAFTDTQYF
v_call: TRBV4-1; j_call: TRBJ1-5; d_call: TRBD1; cdr3_length: 15; clone_size: .; cdr3_nt: TGCGCCAGCAGCCAAGATGCGGGACAGGGTCAGCCCCAGCATTTT; cdr3_aa: CASSQDAGQGQPQHF
v_call: TRBV18; j_call: TRBJ1-4; d_call: .; cdr3_length: 15; clone_size: .; cdr3_nt: TGTGCCAGCTCCACCAAGCAGGGAGGGGATGAAAAACTGTTTTTT; cdr3_aa: CASSTKQGGDEKLFF
v_call: TRBV7-6; j_call: TRBJ1-2; d_call: TRBD1; cdr3_length: 13; clone_size: .; cdr3_nt: TGTGCCACCCAGGGGGCGGGAGACTATGGCTACACCTTC; cdr3_aa: CATQGAGDYGYTF
v_call: TRBV5-1; j_call: TRBJ2-1; d_call: TRBD2; cdr3_length: 16; clone_size: .; cdr3_nt: TGCGCCAGCAGCTTGTCCGGACTAGCGGGGAGATCCGAGCAGTTCTTC; cdr3_aa: CASSLSGLAGRSEQFF
v_call: TRBV28; j_call: TRBJ2-7; d_call: .; cdr3_length: 15; clone_size: .; cdr3_nt: TGTGCCAGCAGTTCAGTCCAGGGGCAATCCTACAAGCAGTACTTC; cdr3_aa: CASSSVQGQSYKQYF
v_call: TRBV27; j_call: TRBJ1-4; d_call: TRBD1; cdr3_length: 15; clone_size: .; cdr3_nt: TGTGCCAGCAGCCCCAGACAGGGGGCGAGTGAAAAACTGTTTTTT; cdr3_aa: CASSPRQGASEKLFF
v_call: TRBV5-4; j_call: TRBJ1-2; d_call: TRBD1; cdr3_length: 14; clone_size: few; cdr3_nt: TGTGCCAGCAGCCGTCCCGGGACAGGGGCTGGCTACACCTTC; cdr3_aa: CASSRPGTGAGYTF
v_call: TRBV5-6; j_call: TRBJ2-7; d_call: .; cdr3_length: 14; clone_size: .; cdr3_nt: TGTGCCAGCAGCTTGGCAGGGGGAGGCTACGAGCAGTACTTC; cdr3_aa: CASSLAGGGYEQYF
v_call: TRBV9; j_call: TRBJ1-1; d_call: .; cdr3_length: 13; clone_size: few; cdr3_nt: TGTGCCAGCCGGGAGCAGCACCATCGGGGAGCTTTCTTT; cdr3_aa: CASREQHHRGAFF
v_call: TRBV19; j_call: TRBJ1-2; d_call: TRBD1; cdr3_length: 14; clone_size: .; cdr3_nt: TGTGCCAGTATCGCCGGGACAGATTATTATGGCTACACCTTC; cdr3_aa: CASIAGTDYYGYTF
v_call: TRBV2; j_call: TRBJ2-7; d_call: TRBD1; cdr3_length: 14; clone_size: .; cdr3_nt: TGTGCCAGCAGTCCTGGGACAGGGAACTACGAGCAGTACTTC; cdr3_aa: CASSPGTGNYEQYF
v_call: TRBV15; j_call: TRBJ1-2; d_call: .; cdr3_length: 12; clone_size: .; cdr3_nt: TGTGCCACCGCCACGGGGAGCTATGGCTACACCTTC; cdr3_aa: CATATGSYGYTF
v_call: TRBV29-1; j_call: TRBJ1-2; d_call: .; cdr3_length: 14; clone_size: few; cdr3_nt: TGCAGCGTTGATTCCGGCGGAGCTAACTATGGCTACACCTTC; cdr3_aa: CSVDSGGANYGYTF
v_call: TRBV2; j_call: TRBJ2-5; d_call: .; cdr3_length: 14; clone_size: .; cdr3_nt: TGTGCCAGCAGTGAATACGGGAGCCAAGAGACCCAGTACTTC; cdr3_aa: CASSEYGSQETQYF
v_call: TRBV2; j_call: TRBJ2-7; d_call: TRBD2; cdr3_length: 15; clone_size: .; cdr3_nt: TGTGCCAGCAGTCCGCTAGCGGGGGGGGTGTACGAGCAGTACTTC; cdr3_aa: CASSPLAGGVYEQYF
v_call: TRBV6-6; j_call: TRBJ2-1; d_call: TRBD2; cdr3_length: 11; clone_size: .; cdr3_nt: TGTGCCAGTTTGGGGGAGGGTGAGCAGTTCTTC; cdr3_aa: CASLGEGEQFF
v_call: TRBV20-1; j_call: TRBJ2-5; d_call: .; cdr3_length: 11; clone_size: .; cdr3_nt: TGCAGTGCTAGTAGGGGGGGGACCCAGTACTTC; cdr3_aa: CSASRGGTQYF
v_call: TRBV4-1; j_call: TRBJ2-1; d_call: TRBD2; cdr3_length: 14; clone_size: .; cdr3_nt: TGCGCCAGCAGCCAATATAGCGGGGTACAGGAGCAGTTCTTC; cdr3_aa: CASSQYSGVQEQFF
v_call: TRBV5-4; j_call: TRBJ2-1; d_call: .; cdr3_length: 13; clone_size: .; cdr3_nt: TGTGCCAGCAGCCTAACTACTTACAATGAGCAGTTCTTC; cdr3_aa: CASSLTTYNEQFF
v_call: TRBV15; j_call: TRBJ1-5; d_call: TRBD1; cdr3_length: 15; clone_size: .; cdr3_nt: TGTGCCACCAGCCCCTGGAGGACAGGGGCCCAGCCCCAGCATTTT; cdr3_aa: CATSPWRTGAQPQHF
v_call: TRBV29-1; j_call: TRBJ2-7; d_call: TRBD1; cdr3_length: 13; clone_size: .; cdr3_nt: TGCAGCGTGGGGGGACAGGGGGGATACGAGCAGTACTTC; cdr3_aa: CSVGGQGGYEQYF
v_call: TRBV6-5; j_call: TRBJ1-4; d_call: TRBD1; cdr3_length: 15; clone_size: .; cdr3_nt: TGTGCCAGCAGTTCCCGACAGGGAACTAATGAAAAACTGTTTTTT; cdr3_aa: CASSSRQGTNEKLFF
v_call: TRBV7-6; j_call: TRBJ2-3; d_call: .; cdr3_length: 16; clone_size: .; cdr3_nt: TGTGCCAGCAGCCTAGCGGTGGGGGGGCCCACAGATACGCAGTATTTT; cdr3_aa: CASSLAVGGPTDTQYF
v_call: TRBV10-2; j_call: TRBJ2-7; d_call: .; cdr3_length: 14; clone_size: .; cdr3_nt: TGCGCCAGCAGATTTTTGGGGGGTGTGGACGAGCAGTACTTC; cdr3_aa: CASRFLGGVDEQYF
v_call: TRBV2; j_call: TRBJ2-7; d_call: .; cdr3_length: 14; clone_size: .; cdr3_nt: TGTGCCAGCAGTCTAAACCCTACTTACGACGAGCAGTACTTC; cdr3_aa: CASSLNPTYDEQYF
v_call: TRBV2; j_call: TRBJ1-2; d_call: .; cdr3_length: 13; clone_size: .; cdr3_nt: TGTGCCAGCAGTGCTTCTCTTAGGGGTGGCTACACCTTC; cdr3_aa: CASSASLRGGYTF
v_call: TRBV5-4; j_call: TRBJ2-3; d_call: TRBD2; cdr3_length: 15; clone_size: .; cdr3_nt: TGTGCCAGCGGGTTCGCGGGGGGTAACACAGATACGCAGTATTTT; cdr3_aa: CASGFAGGNTDTQYF
v_call: TRBV29-1; j_call: TRBJ1-1; d_call: .; cdr3_length: 10; clone_size: .; cdr3_nt: TGCAGCGTTGGGGAGGATGAAGCTTTCTTT; cdr3_aa: CSVGEDEAFF
v_call: TRBV5-5; j_call: TRBJ2-1; d_call: .; cdr3_length: 15; clone_size: few; cdr3_nt: TGTGCCAGCAGCCAGATGACGGGGTCCTACAATGAGCAGTTCTTC; cdr3_aa: CASSQMTGSYNEQFF
v_call: TRBV11-2; j_call: TRBJ2-7; d_call: TRBD2; cdr3_length: 18; clone_size: .; cdr3_nt: TGTGCCAGCAGCTTAGTGAGTAAAGGACTAGGGACCTCCTACGAGCAGTACTTC; cdr3_aa: CASSLVSKGLGTSYEQYF